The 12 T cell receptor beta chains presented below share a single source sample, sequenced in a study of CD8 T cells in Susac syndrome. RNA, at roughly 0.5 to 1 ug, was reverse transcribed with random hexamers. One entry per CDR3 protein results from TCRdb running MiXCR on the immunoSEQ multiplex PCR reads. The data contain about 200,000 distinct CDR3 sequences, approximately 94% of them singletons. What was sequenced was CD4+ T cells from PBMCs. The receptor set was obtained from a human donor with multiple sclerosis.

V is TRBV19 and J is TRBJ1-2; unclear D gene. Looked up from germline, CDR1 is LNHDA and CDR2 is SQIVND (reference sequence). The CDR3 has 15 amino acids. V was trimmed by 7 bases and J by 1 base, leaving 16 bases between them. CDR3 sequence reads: CASTPVRQHNYGYTF. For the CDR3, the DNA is TGTGCCAGTACCCCCGTTCGCCAGCATAACTATGGCTACACCTTC. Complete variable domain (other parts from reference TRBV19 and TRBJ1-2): DGGITQSPKYLFRKEGQNVTLSCEQNLNHDAMYWYRQDPGQGLRLIYYSQIVNDFQKGDIAEGYSVSREKKESFPLTVTSAQKNPTAFYLCASTPVRQHNYGYTFGSGTRLTVV.

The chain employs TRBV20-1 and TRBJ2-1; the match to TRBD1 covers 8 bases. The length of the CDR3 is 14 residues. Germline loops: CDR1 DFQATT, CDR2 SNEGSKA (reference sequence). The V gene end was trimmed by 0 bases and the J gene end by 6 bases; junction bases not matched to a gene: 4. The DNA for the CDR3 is TGCAGTGCTAGAGATCAGGGGGCCCTCAATGAGCAGTTCTTC. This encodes CSARDQGALNEQFF.

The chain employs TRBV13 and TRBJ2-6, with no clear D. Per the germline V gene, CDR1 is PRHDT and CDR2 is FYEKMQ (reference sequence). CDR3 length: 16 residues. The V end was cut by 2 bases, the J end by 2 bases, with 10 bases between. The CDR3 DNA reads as TGTGCCAGCAGCTTATGGTTGCCTGCTGGGGCCAACGTCCTGACTTTC. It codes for CASSLWLPAGANVLTF.

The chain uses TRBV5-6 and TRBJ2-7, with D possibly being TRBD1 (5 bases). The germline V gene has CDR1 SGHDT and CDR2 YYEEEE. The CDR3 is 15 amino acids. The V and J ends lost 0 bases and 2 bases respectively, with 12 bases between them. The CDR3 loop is CASSLALTGAYEQYF. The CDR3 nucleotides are TGTGCCAGCAGCTTGGCGCTAACAGGAGCCTACGAGCAGTACTTC.

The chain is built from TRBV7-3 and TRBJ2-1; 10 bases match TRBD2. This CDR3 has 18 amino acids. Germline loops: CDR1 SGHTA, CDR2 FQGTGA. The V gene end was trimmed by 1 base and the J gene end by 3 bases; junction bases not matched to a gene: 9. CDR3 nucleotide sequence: TGTGCCAGCAGCTTAAATGCGTTCGGGACTAGCGACTACAATGAGCAGTTCTTC. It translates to CASSLNAFGTSDYNEQFF.

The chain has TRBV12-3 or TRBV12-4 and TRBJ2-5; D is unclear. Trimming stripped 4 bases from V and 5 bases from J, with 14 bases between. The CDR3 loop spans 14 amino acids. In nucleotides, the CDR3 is TGTGCCAGCAGTTCCAGCCTCTCCGGGGAGACCCAGTACTTC. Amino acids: CASSSSLSGETQYF.

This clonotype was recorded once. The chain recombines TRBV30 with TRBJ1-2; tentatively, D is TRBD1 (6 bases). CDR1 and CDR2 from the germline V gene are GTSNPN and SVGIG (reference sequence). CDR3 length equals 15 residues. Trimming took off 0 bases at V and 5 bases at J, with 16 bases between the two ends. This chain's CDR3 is CAWSVQTTGLYGYTF. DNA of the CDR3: TGTGCCTGGAGTGTACAGACGACAGGCTTATATGGCTACACCTTC. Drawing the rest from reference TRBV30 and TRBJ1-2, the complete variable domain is SQTIHQWPATLVQPVGSPLSLECTVEGTSNPNLYWYRQAAGRGLQLLFYSVGIGQISSEVPQNLSASRPQDRQFILSSKKLLLSDSGFYLCAWSVQTTGLYGYTFGSGTRLTVV.

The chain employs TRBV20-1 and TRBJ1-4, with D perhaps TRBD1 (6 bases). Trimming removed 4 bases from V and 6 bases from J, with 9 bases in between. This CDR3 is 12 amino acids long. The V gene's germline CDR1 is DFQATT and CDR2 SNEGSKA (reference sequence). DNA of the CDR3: TGCAGTGCTACCCAGGGGTATGAAAAACTGTTTTTT. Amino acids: CSATQGYEKLFF.

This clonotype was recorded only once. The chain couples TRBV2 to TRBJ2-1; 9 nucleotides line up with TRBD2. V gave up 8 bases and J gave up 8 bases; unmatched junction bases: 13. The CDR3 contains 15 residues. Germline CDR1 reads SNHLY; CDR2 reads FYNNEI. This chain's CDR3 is CASSLIAGVMDEQFF. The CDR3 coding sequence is TGTGCCAGCTCCCTGATAGCGGGGGTGATGGATGAGCAGTTCTTC.

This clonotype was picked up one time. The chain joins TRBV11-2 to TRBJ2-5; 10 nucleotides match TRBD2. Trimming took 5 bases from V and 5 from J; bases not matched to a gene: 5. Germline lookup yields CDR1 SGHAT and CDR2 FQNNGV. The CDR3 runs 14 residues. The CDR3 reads CASSTAGGSETQYF. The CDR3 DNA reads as TGTGCCAGCAGCACAGCGGGGGGGTCTGAGACCCAGTACTTC.

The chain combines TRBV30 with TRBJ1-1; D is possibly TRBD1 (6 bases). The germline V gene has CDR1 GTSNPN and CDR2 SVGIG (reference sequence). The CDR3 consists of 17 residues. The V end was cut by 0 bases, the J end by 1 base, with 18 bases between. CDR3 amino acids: CAWSVGGGLPPNTEAFF. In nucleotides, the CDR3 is TGTGCCTGGAGTGTAGGAGGGGGTCTACCCCCGAACACTGAAGCTTTCTTT.

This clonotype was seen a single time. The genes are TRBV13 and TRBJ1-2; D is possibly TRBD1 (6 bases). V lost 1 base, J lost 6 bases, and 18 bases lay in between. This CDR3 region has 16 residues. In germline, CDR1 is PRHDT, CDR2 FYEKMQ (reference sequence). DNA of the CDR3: TGTGCCAGCAGCTTAGAGGGCGTCGGGGGCGAGGATGGCTACACCTTC. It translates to CASSLEGVGGEDGYTF. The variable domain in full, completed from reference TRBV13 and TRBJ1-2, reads AAGVIQSPRHLIKEKRETATLKCYPIPRHDTVYWYQQGPGQDPQFLISFYEKMQSDKGSIPDRFSAQQFSDYHSELNMSSLELGDSALYFCASSLEGVGGEDGYTFGSGTRLTVV.